This T cell receptor beta chain appears in the sequencing data of a study of shared clonotypes between healthy human individuals (dated by TCRdb to the early 2020s). For the wider study: A few men and two women, aged 18 to 49 years, made up the cohort. For each donor, CD4 naive and CD4 memory were each run on three plates, CD8 naive on two plates, and CD8 memory on one plate. To estimate repertoire size and how much clonotypes are shared between individuals, the study performed deep sequencing of blood TCR repertoires from a handful of healthy adults. To increase sequencing depth and limit assay-specific biases, different laboratories used diverse techniques to prepare libraries and sequence TCR repertoires. Leukapheresis yielded between about 0.94 and 9.5 billion PBMCs per donor.

The paper as a whole reports these results and caveats: Naive subsets generally had larger estimated clonotype richness than memory subsets did. Incomplete sequencing was indicated by rarefaction of sorted-subset datasets, despite the large sequencing depth. About 5% of naive CD4, 3.5% of naive CD8, roughly 2.4% of memory CD4, and more than 0.35% of memory CD8 clonotypes were shared across four donors. Sampling was limited to blood, and TCR repertoires in tissue likely differ from TCR repertoires in blood. Compared with non-shared clonotypes, the clonotypes found in all four sorted-subset donors had higher generation probabilities. Because the study included only a small number of donors, the genetic and exposure-history diversity represented was limited. Based on pairwise subsampling, the degree of clonotype sharing among donors was expected to be affected by sequencing depth.

CD8 naive samples consisted of CD45RO-negative cells that were positively selected for CCR7, yielding a CD45RA+CCR7+ population without TemRA cells. The donors were healthy, HIV-negative adults with no recently reported acute infections or vaccinations. Every donor was a Caucasian adult living in Nashville, Tennessee, USA. After blood collection by leukapheresis, PBMCs were isolated using Ficoll-Histopaque density gradient centrifugation and then cryopreserved in the vapor phase of liquid nitrogen. Purity and quantity of every magnetically sorted T cell population were checked by analytical flow cytometry. Each sorted fraction had its genomic DNA isolated and then quantified by UV absorbance on a Nanodrop 2000c. Details on this clone: Its cognate antigen has yet to be identified. Base qualities are not recorded, but no much larger clone differs from it by a single base.

Using the deep immunoSEQ assay, TCR CDR3 regions were amplified from genomic DNA by multiplex PCR. For each cell subset, the extracted genomic DNA was distributed evenly across all wells of several immunoSEQ 96-well plates, and each plate served as one replicate. For sorted subsets, around 200 ng genomic DNA, equal to 30,000 or so T cell genomes, was loaded into each replicate PCR. Purified libraries were quantified with a Qubit 3.0 fluorometer, sized on a Bioanalyzer 2100, and re-quantified with the KAPA Library Quantification kit. Every immunoSEQ 96-well plate was sequenced on a dedicated single-read 150-cycle Illumina NextSeq 550 flow cell. The paper's processing steps were these. The immunoSEQ output contained only junctional sequences without quality scores, so filtering could not match that applied to full-length reads. Sequences were annotated with PyIR, a Python wrapper for IgBLAST v1.9, using IMGT germline references to assign V/J genes and CDR3. Any read was removed if the V/J assignment was weak (E-value above 1e-6), the CDR3 was missing, or the read contained stop codons, out-of-frame junctions, or ambiguous translated residues. A V3J clonotype was defined by an identical inferred V gene, J gene, and CDR3 amino acid sequence. The percentage overlap between two repertoires was calculated by dividing the number of shared unique clonotypes by the size of the smaller repertoire. Richness of each repertoire was evaluated using RTK rarefaction, the Chao1 estimator, and Recon v2.1 estimates of unobserved clonotypes. For all TCRbeta clonotypes obtained by the gDNA method from several donors, generation probabilities were computed with OLGA. Drawn from immuneACCESS, this table holds only the in-frame rearrangements with V and J called that TCRdb kept. Clones are partly lost; checked studies trace under half to an unresolved V gene and leave the rest unexplained. V, J and clone size derive from that table, while D and trimming were established from the DNA sequence. This sample lists about 2.1 million clones; about 92% were detected once. More than 1.5% of the sample is in the top ten clones.

The sequence was obtained from a man aged 18 to 35 in good health. Some clones in this sample may be carry-over from other donors' samples. Sequencing input: naive CD8+ T cells from PBMCs. The meaning of the sample's cell subset or site label: CD45RA+CCR7+.

The DNA sequence is given as TGTGCCAGCAGCTTAGGGGGTTTAGAGGACCTGTACTTC. It specifies CASSLGGLEDLYF. This sequence uses TRBV7-9 and TRBJ2-7; no D gene call is confident. From the germline V gene (reference sequence), CDR1 is SEHNR and CDR2 is FQNEAQ. V is reduced by 1 base and J by 12 bases, leaving a spacing of 16 bases between them. The CDR3 covers 13 residues, taking in both the cysteine and the phenylalanine. The entry retains the CDR3 DNA only, 39 bases that are in frame from base 1.